This TCR beta chain was sequenced for a study of beta chain features in type 1 diabetes. The CDR3 is 14 amino acids. Trimming took 6 bases from V and 6 from J; bases not matched to a gene: 7. Germline loops: CDR1 LNHDA, CDR2 SQIVND (reference sequence). Reverse transcribing all isolated RNA meant expressed TCRB transcripts were sequenced. Data came from immunoSEQ multiplex PCR; TCRdb stores just in-frame clones and leaves some out. The data hold over 700,000 clones, with roughly a sixth observed a single time. Sequencing was performed on naive CD4+ T cells from blood. The V call is TRBV19, the J call TRBJ2-1, with TRBD2 matching over 8 bases. This TCR came from a woman aged 18-29 years in good health. The CDR3 coding sequence is TGTGCCAGTAGAAAGGGCGGGAGGCGCAATGAGCAGTTCTTC. Protein: CASRKGGRRNEQFF.